This T cell receptor beta chain was identified in a study of CXCR3-negative and CXCR3-positive naive CD8 T cells. General study findings and limits: Across naive subsets, surface CD5 expression was comparable, and TCR strength was inferred from properties of the TRB CDR3. More hydrophobic TRB CDR3s were found in CXCR3-positive naive cells than in CXCR3-negative naive cells. Much lower diversity was found in memory CD8+ cells, while both naive subsets had comparably high diversity. TRBV-TRBJ usage was similar across naive CXCR3 subsets but distinct in memory cells.

Phenotypically, naive CD8+ T cells corresponded to CD45RO-CCR7+CD27+CD95-. By frequency, this clonotype is medium-sized. Its antigen is as yet unknown. 5' RACE that incorporated UMI labels was used to prepare the TRB cDNA libraries. With the 5' RACE reads reprocessed, TCRdb shows one record per CDR3 protein and no DNA. In total, the table holds about 6,700 distinct CDR3 sequences. The sequence was collected from a human donor in good health. Some clones in this sample may be carry-over from other donors' samples. Sequenced material: naive CXCR3+ CD8+ T cells from blood. The subset: CD45RO-CCR7+CD27+CD95- naive CD8+ T cells expressing CXCR3 (TNR3+).

Here the CDR3 reads CASSPDGRYEQYF. V and J are TRBV13 and TRBJ2-7. CDR3 length equals 13 residues. Germline CDR1 and CDR2: PRHDT and FYEKMQ (reference sequence).